This T cell receptor (beta chain) was profiled in a study of OX40 agonist ivuxolimab in advanced cancers. Across the study: Mean age approximately 55 years, range about 20 to 79; 82.7% male.

People who had autoimmune disease history or systemic immunosuppression were excluded. The investigators sampled blood at baseline, at cycle 4 day 1, and at cycle 7 day 1. J gave up 9 bases and V 5 bases, and 14 bases lay outside the gene matches. There are 17 residues in the CDR3. Germline CDR1 is MDHEN and CDR2 is SYDVKM. Measured with immunoSEQ multiplex PCR; TCRdb has only the in-frame clones, and not every one. This table has 20,000 to 30,000 clones, more than 80% appearing once. This receptor was identified in an adult with an advanced solid tumor such as melanoma, head and neck, liver or kidney cancer. Source: CD4+ or CD8+ T cells sorted from blood, taken in a trial of the OX40 agonist ivuxolimab. The V call is TRBV28, the J call TRBJ2-1; TRBD2 matches at 12 bases. In nucleotides, the CDR3 is TGTGCCAGCAGTGAGATCGCTAGCGGGGGGGCCGAGTTTGAGCAGTTCTTC. Protein sequence: CASSEIASGGAEFEQFF. The full variable domain, rest sourced from reference TRBV28 and TRBJ2-1, is DVKVTQSSRYLVKRTGEKVFLECVQDMDHENMFWYRQDPGLGLRLIYFSYDVKMKEKGDIPEGYSVSREKKERFSLILESASTNQTSMYLCASSEIASGGAEFEQFFGPGTRLTVL.